The text below deals with one TCR beta chain. V was clipped by 0 bases and J by 0 bases, with 11 bases between them. The germline V gene encodes CDR1 MGHRA and CDR2 YSYEKL. The CDR3 is 16 amino acids. This record belongs to a study of control samples from healthy donors and cancer patients. TCRdb keeps only in-frame clones here, not all; method: immunoSEQ multiplex PCR. The top ten hold 1.5% to 2% of the sample, which has roughly 190,000 clones, approximately 91% seen once. Sequenced material: blood. This clonotype originated in a man aged 25-40 years in good health. This chain connects TRBV4-1 to TRBJ1-2; a possible D gene is TRBD1 (5 bases). As DNA, the CDR3 is TGCGCCAGCAGCCAAGAAAACCCAGGGCCTAACTATGGCTACACCTTC. As protein: CASSQENPGPNYGYTF.